The next 11 T cell receptor beta chains were all read from a single sample in a study of cytomegalovirus exposure and HLA in healthy donors. Researchers ran the PCR with 60 Vbeta and 13 Jbeta primers. The assay was immunoSEQ multiplex PCR, and TCRdb's table has in-frame clones only and misses some. The repertoire holds about 100,000 clones, with 60% to 80% as singletons. Specimen: PBMCs. The source is a male donor in good health and CMV-seropositive.

This sequence joins TRBV5-1 and TRBJ2-5; TRBD2 is a possible D gene (5 bases). The DNA matches TRBJ2-7 better at its end, which makes the J call doubtful. This CDR3 is built from 17 residues. The germline CDR1 and CDR2 sequences are SGHRS and YFSETQ. The CDR3 loop is CASSFYEVGSLSYEQYF. Written as DNA, the CDR3 is TGCGCCAGCAGCTTCTATGAGGTGGGGAGCCTTTCCTACGAGCAGTACTTC.

The chain couples TRBV28 to TRBJ2-5; 9 positions agree with TRBD1. V shed 8 bases, J shed 2 bases, and the junction held 12 bases outside the gene matches. Germline CDR1 and CDR2: MDHEN and SYDVKM. The CDR3 is 16 amino acids. The CDR3 nucleotides read TGTGCCAGCGGAGGGTGGGGACAGGGCAAACAAGAGACCCAGTACTTC. Translated: CASGGWGQGKQETQYF.

The table lists this clone with a few counts. The gene calls are TRBV4-1 and TRBJ2-2, with TRBD1 identical over 7 bases. Germline V gives CDR1 MGHRA, CDR2 YSYEKL. The length of the CDR3 is 17 residues. J lost 1 base, V lost 4 bases, and 9 bases had no gene match. The CDR3 nucleotides are TGCGCCAGCAGCCGACAGGGAGACAGCCTGAACACCGGGGAGCTGTTTTTT. It is translated as CASSRQGDSLNTGELFF.

CDR3 loop: CASSLGSVGDEQYF. CDR3 sequence (DNA): TGTGCCAGCAGCTTAGGCTCGGTAGGAGACGAGCAGTACTTC. This chain uses TRBV11-3 with TRBJ2-7, with D unclear. V dropped 1 base and J dropped 5 bases, with 12 bases sitting between them. The CDR3 has 14 residues. The germline CDR1 and CDR2 sequences are SGHNT and YENEEA.

This rearrangement joins TRBV7-8 to TRBJ2-2, with D perhaps TRBD2 (5 bases). Germline CDR1 and CDR2: SGHVS and FQNEAQ. V was clipped by 3 bases and J by 7 bases, with 18 bases between them. The CDR3 length is 16 residues. CDR3 in DNA: TGTGCCAGCAGCTTGGACGGAGGCTCACACATCGGGGAGCTGTTTTTT. Translation gives CASSLDGGSHIGELFF. Filled out from reference TRBV7-8 and TRBJ2-2, the complete variable domain reads GAGVSQSPRYKVAKRGQDVALRCDPISGHVSLFWYQQALGQGPEFLTYFQNEAQLDKSGLPSDRFFAERPEGSVSTLKIQRTQQEDSAVYLCASSLDGGSHIGELFFGEGSRLTVL.

With respect to this clone: One junction end does not reproduce the germline sequence, and a read error may be involved. The chain recombines TRBV29-1 with TRBJ2-2, with a tentative D call TRBD2 (6 bases). The CDR3 consists of 12 residues. The V gene's germline CDR1 is SQVTM and CDR2 ANQGSEA. Here the CDR3 reads CSVEDTGGALFF. DNA for the CDR3: TGCAGCGTTGAAGATACGGGCGGGGCGCTGTTTTTT.

This sequence joins TRBV20-1 and TRBJ1-2; D call uncertain. Germline CDR1 and CDR2: DFQATT and SNEGSKA (reference sequence). The V gene lost 1 base and the J gene lost 4 bases, with 4 bases spanning the gap. The CDR3 covers 11 residues. CDR3: CSARGPYGYTF. CDR3 bases: TGCAGTGCTAGAGGGCCCTATGGCTACACCTTC.

This clone is a singleton in its sample. The chain is built from TRBV7-3 and TRBJ2-5; D ambiguous. The germline V gene has CDR1 SGHTA and CDR2 FQGTGA. The CDR3 contains 13 residues. The V end lost 1 base, the J end lost 5 bases, and 8 bases lay between the germline ends. CDR3 protein: CASSLMFGETQYF. The CDR3 DNA is TGTGCCAGCAGCTTAATGTTCGGGGAGACCCAGTACTTC. Based on the CDR3 plus reference TRBV7-3 and TRBJ2-5, the full variable domain is GAGVSQTPSNKVTEKGKYVELRCDPISGHTALYWYRQSLGQGPEFLIYFQGTGAADDSGLPNDRFFAVRPEGSVSTLKIQRTERGDSAVYLCASSLMFGETQYFGPGTRLLVL.

The J gene is TRBJ2-5, the V gene TRBV2, with D possibly being TRBD2 (5 bases). With 3 bases removed from V and 9 bases from J, the gap between germline ends came to 17 bases. The CDR3 runs 14 residues. Germline V lookup: CDR1 SNHLY, CDR2 FYNNEI. CDR3 nucleotides: TGTGCCAGCAGTGAGTTGTCGGGGATGGGCGCCCAGTACTTC. Its protein is CASSELSGMGAQYF.

The CDR3 region has the DNA TGCGCCAGCAGCTTGGGCAGGGGGCTGGAGACCCAGTACTTC. It specifies CASSLGRGLETQYF. The rearrangement joins TRBV5-1 to TRBJ2-5, with TRBD1 identical over 8 bases. Germline V gene sequence: CDR1 SGHRS, CDR2 YFSETQ. The CDR3 sequence is 14 residues long. V was pared by 0 bases and J by 5 bases, with 3 bases of the junction left unmatched.

The chain recombines TRBV10-3 with TRBJ2-1; 7 nucleotides line up with TRBD2. From germline, CDR1 is ENHRY and CDR2 SYGVKD. With V trimmed by 11 bases and J by 0 bases, 7 bases remained unmatched. The CDR3 loop spans 14 amino acids. DNA of the CDR3: TGTGCCGTACGGGGGGACGGCTCCTACAATGAGCAGTTCTTC. This gives the protein CAVRGDGSYNEQFF.